This T cell receptor (beta chain) was captured by sequencing in a study of shared clonotypes between healthy human individuals. Study results and limitations: Represented genetic and exposure-history diversity was restricted by having few donors.

Some clones are missing from TCRdb's copy, which holds only in-frame ones; the method was immunoSEQ multiplex PCR. The repertoire holds roughly 1,500,000 clones, with approximately 98% as singletons. Concerning this clone: Its antigen is currently unknown.

This CDR3 has 12 residues. CDR1 and CDR2 (germline): LNHDA, SQIVND (reference sequence). V was clipped by 9 bases and J by 3 bases, with 12 bases between them. Donors, healthy HIV-negative adults, lacked recent acute infections or vaccinations. This chain links TRBV19 with TRBJ2-7, with a weak D call TRBD2 (5 bases). This TCR was sampled from a man in his thirties or forties in good health. Sequenced: naive CD4+ T cells sorted from blood. Subset specified: CD45RA+ positively selected. The chain's CDR3 is CASRGSNYEQYF. CDR3 nucleotide sequence: TGTGCCAGCCGCGGGTCGAACTACGAGCAGTACTTC.